This passage covers 27 T cell receptor beta chains from one sample sequenced in a study of blood T cell repertoires in COVID-19. Assay: immunoSEQ multiplex PCR; the TCRdb copy retains only in-frame clones and omits some. The sample includes around 260,000 clones, roughly 90% of them seen just once. The sequenced sample was peripheral blood. These receptors all come from a woman aged 25 to 39 with active or convalescent COVID-19.

V is TRBV18 and J is TRBJ2-2; D gene uncertain. This CDR3 has 14 residues. CDR1 is KGHSH, CDR2 LQKENI, per germline. V was trimmed by 1 base and J by 2 bases, leaving 5 bases between them. As DNA, the CDR3 is TGTGCCAGCTCACCACTAGCCAACACCGGGGAGCTGTTTTTT. Translation: CASSPLANTGELFF.

This chain connects TRBV21-1 to TRBJ1-2; TRBD1, as called in the table, went unchecked against the DNA. TRBV21-1 is a pseudogene segment. CDR3 size: 18 residues. The CDR3 DNA sequence: TGTGCCAGCAGCCCCCGTTATCGTCTCCGGACAGGGTACTATGGCTACACCTTC. Amino acids: CASSPRYRLRTGYYGYTF.

The chain uses TRBV7-9 and TRBJ2-7, with 9 positions matching TRBD1. The CDR3 extends over 16 amino acids. Germline trimming cut 5 bases from V and 5 bases from J; bases unmatched to any gene: 13. Germline CDR1 is SEHNR and CDR2 is FQNEAQ (reference sequence). CDR3 DNA: TGTGCCAGCAGCCGGGACAGGGTACTTGGAGCAAACGAGCAGTACTTC. This encodes CASSRDRVLGANEQYF.

Points on this clone: Other DNA sequences in this specimen translate into the identical CDR3. This chain joins TRBV5-1 and TRBJ2-7; 11 nucleotides line up with TRBD1. The trim removed 2 bases at V and 4 bases at J, leaving 2 bases unmatched. This CDR3 comprises 14 residues. Germline loops: CDR1 SGHRS, CDR2 YFSETQ. CDR3: CASSLGQGAYEQYF. In DNA form, the CDR3 reads TGCGCCAGCAGCTTAGGACAGGGGGCGTACGAGCAGTACTTC.

This clone was observed once. This chain connects TRBV2 to TRBJ2-1; 10 nucleotides agree with TRBD2. Germline CDR1 SNHLY, CDR2 FYNNEI. Unmatched junction bases numbered 4, after V lost 6 bases and J lost 5 bases. The CDR3 has 14 residues. CDR3 sequence reads: CASRIAGGDNEQFF. CDR3 coding DNA: TGTGCCAGCAGGATAGCGGGGGGCGACAATGAGCAGTTCTTC.

This clone was recorded only once. The chain couples TRBV7-9 to TRBJ1-1; D gene uncertain. The germline gives CDR1 SEHNR, CDR2 FQNEAQ (reference sequence). CDR3 length: 15 amino acids. V dropped 0 bases and J dropped 1 base, with 9 bases sitting between them. This chain's CDR3 is CASSLALPGNTEAFF. In nucleotides, the CDR3 is TGTGCCAGCAGCTTAGCTCTTCCAGGGAACACTGAAGCTTTCTTT.

The chain recombines TRBV19 with TRBJ2-1; the D gene is possibly TRBD1 (5 bases). This CDR3 spans 14 amino acids. The V end was cut by 7 bases, the J end by 8 bases, with 18 bases between. Per the germline V gene, CDR1 is LNHDA and CDR2 is SQIVND (reference sequence). This CDR3 is CASNQGTLHYEQFF. The CDR3 coding sequence is TGTGCCAGTAACCAGGGAACCCTTCACTATGAGCAGTTCTTC.

The J gene is TRBJ2-7, the V gene TRBV7-2, with 8 bases that match TRBD2. The germline CDR1 and CDR2 sequences are SGHTA and FQGNSA. CDR3 size: 17 residues. The V segment lost 5 bases and the J segment 1 base; nucleotides outside the gene matches: 13. CDR3 protein: CASSRGGSGAKSYEQYF. The CDR3 region has the DNA TGTGCCAGCAGCCGCGGGGGTAGCGGGGCTAAATCCTACGAGCAGTACTTC.

In this sample, this clone turned up once. The chain is built from TRBV3-1 (or the pseudogene TRBV3-2) and TRBJ1-5; a possible D gene is TRBD1 (5 bases). Trimming took off 4 bases at V and 4 bases at J, with 20 bases between the two ends. CDR3 length: 17 amino acids. Germline CDR1 is LGHDT and CDR2 is YNNKEL (reference sequence). This CDR3 is CASSPTYTRQTNQPQHF. The CDR3 coding sequence is TGTGCCAGCAGCCCGACCTATACCAGACAGACTAATCAGCCCCAGCATTTT.

Only one count was recorded for this clone. The chain uses TRBV10-3 and TRBJ2-5; D remains unclear. V dropped 3 bases and J dropped 7 bases, with 6 bases sitting between them. Germline CDR1 reads ENHRY; CDR2 reads SYGVKD. The CDR3 has 11 amino acids. CDR3 nucleotide sequence: TGTGCCATCAGTGACACGGGGACCCAGTACTTC. Its protein product is CAISDTGTQYF.

The genes are TRBV5-1 and TRBJ1-4; 10 bases line up with TRBD1. The trim removed 5 bases at V and 8 bases at J, leaving 6 bases unmatched. The CDR3 sequence is 14 residues long. The germline V gene encodes CDR1 SGHRS and CDR2 YFSETQ. CDR3 sequence (DNA): TGCGCCAGCAGTTCCGGGACAGGGGACGAAAAACTGTTTTTT. This translates into CASSSGTGDEKLFF.

This chain joins TRBV18 and TRBJ2-5; 10 bases line up with TRBD2. The germline V gene has CDR1 KGHSH and CDR2 LQKENI. The CDR3 has 16 amino acids. Trimming at V came to 0 bases and at J to 7 bases, leaving 8 bases not matched to a gene. The CDR3 protein is CASSPPNSGGAGTQYF. The DNA of the CDR3 is TGTGCCAGCTCACCACCGAACAGCGGGGGGGCCGGGACCCAGTACTTC.

The chain uses TRBV7-3 and TRBJ1-3; 8 nucleotides line up with TRBD1. CDR3 length: 15 residues. V lost 6 bases to trimming and J lost 0 bases; unmatched junction nucleotides: 4. Per the germline V gene, CDR1 is SGHTA and CDR2 is FQGTGA. CDR3 loop: CASRPDRGSGNTIYF. CDR3 in DNA: TGTGCCAGCAGACCTGACAGGGGCTCTGGAAACACCATATATTTT.

The CDR3 nucleotides read TGTGCCAGCAGCGCCCCGGGACAGGGGGGTGTGCAGTTCTTC. It translates to CASSAPGQGGVQFF. The chain uses TRBV5-6 and TRBJ2-1; 11 nucleotides match TRBD1. The germline gives CDR1 SGHDT, CDR2 YYEEEE. CDR3 length equals 14 residues. With V trimmed by 4 bases and J by 12 bases, 9 bases remained unmatched.

The J gene is TRBJ1-4, the V gene TRBV10-3; TRBD1 is a possible D gene (6 bases). Trimming took 6 bases from V and 5 from J, leaving 16 bases between them. The germline V gene has CDR1 ENHRY and CDR2 SYGVKD. This CDR3 region has 15 residues. The CDR3 DNA reads as TGTGCCATCAGCGCCGGGACATCGGGAAATGAAAAACTGTTTTTT. Translating it yields CAISAGTSGNEKLFF.

This clone appeared many times. This chain uses TRBV28 with TRBJ1-2, with 8 nucleotides matching TRBD1. The V segment lost 7 bases and the J segment 3 bases; nucleotides outside the gene matches: 10. The V gene's germline CDR1 is MDHEN and CDR2 SYDVKM. CDR3 size: 15 residues. CDR3 region: CASIPGTGGHYGYTF. CDR3 in DNA: TGTGCCAGCATCCCAGGGACAGGAGGACACTATGGCTACACCTTC.

The CDR3 loop is CASSPQGNTEAFF. CDR3 in DNA: TGTGCCAGCAGTCCCCAGGGGAACACTGAAGCTTTCTTT. The V and J genes are TRBV28 and TRBJ1-1; TRBD1 is a possible D gene (5 bases). Germline values: CDR1 MDHEN, CDR2 SYDVKM. This CDR3 comprises 13 residues. V lost 5 bases, J lost 1 base, and 8 bases lay in between.

J is TRBJ2-5 and V is TRBV7-2; 13 bases align to TRBD2. This CDR3 spans 16 amino acids. The germline CDR1 and CDR2 sequences are SGHTA and FQGNSA. V shed 3 bases, J shed 5 bases, and the junction held 6 bases outside the gene matches. CDR3: CASSLTSGGHRETQYF. The DNA for the CDR3 is TGTGCCAGCAGCTTGACTAGCGGGGGGCATCGGGAGACCCAGTACTTC.

The rearrangement uses TRBV29-1 and TRBJ2-3, with 9 positions matching TRBD1. Germline loops: CDR1 SQVTM, CDR2 ANQGSEA. The CDR3 extends over 16 amino acids. V shed 3 bases, J shed 1 base, and the junction held 8 bases outside the gene matches. CDR3 bases: TGCAGCGTTGAGAAACAGGGGGCTCAGGGCACAGATACGCAGTATTTT. Translating gives CSVEKQGAQGTDTQYF.

The V gene is TRBV6-5, the J gene TRBJ2-3, with TRBD1 as a possible D gene (6 bases). CDR3 size: 15 residues. Trimming pared 6 bases from V and 2 bases from J, leaving 15 bases between. Germline CDR1 reads MNHEY; CDR2 reads SVGAGI. The CDR3 here is CASRSGTPFTDTQYF. The CDR3, as DNA: TGTGCCAGCAGGTCCGGGACACCATTCACAGATACGCAGTATTTT.

The chain employs TRBV30 and TRBJ1-4; 8 positions agree with TRBD1. Germline V gene lookup returns CDR1 GTSNPN and CDR2 SVGIG (reference sequence). The CDR3 runs to 13 residues. The ends lost 3 bases at V and 7 bases at J; junction bases unmatched: 4. CDR3 loop: CAWRQGAGEKLFF. CDR3 bases: TGTGCCTGGAGGCAGGGGGCCGGTGAAAAACTGTTTTTT.

The CDR3 DNA follows: TGTGCCAGCAGTTCGGTGACAGGGGGCGCAGGGGGCTACACCTTC. Translating it yields CASSSVTGGAGGYTF. The chain recombines TRBV6-6 with TRBJ1-2; 10 positions match TRBD1. The CDR3 totals 15 residues. Trimming cost V 4 bases and J 8 bases; bases outside gene matches: 10. Germline-derived CDR1 and CDR2 are MNHNY and SVGAGI (reference sequence).

The V and J genes are TRBV28 and TRBJ2-1; 9 positions agree with TRBD2. CDR3 length: 15 residues. The germline CDR1 and CDR2 sequences are MDHEN and SYDVKM. The ends lost 11 bases at V and 1 base at J; junction bases unmatched: 9. In DNA, the CDR3 is TGTGCCGGTAGCGGGGGTCAAGGGTCCTACAATGAGCAGTTCTTC. Translated: CAGSGGQGSYNEQFF.

The J gene is TRBJ1-5, the V gene TRBV25-1; no reliable D call. The CDR3 length is 12 residues. Germline V gene lookup returns CDR1 MGHDK and CDR2 SYGVNS. Trimming left V 4 bases short and J 4 bases short, with 5 bases between. The CDR3 loop reads CASSGSNQPQHF. DNA for the CDR3: TGTGCCAGCAGTGGTTCAAATCAGCCCCAGCATTTT. The full variable domain, completed using reference TRBV25-1 and TRBJ1-5, is EADIYQTPRYLVIGTGKKITLECSQTMGHDKMYWYQQDPGMELHLIHYSYGVNSTEKGDLSSESTVSRIRTEHFPLTLESARPSHTSQYLCASSGSNQPQHFGDGTRLSIL.

This chain joins TRBV5-1 and TRBJ2-3; 12 nucleotides agree with TRBD2. There are 17 residues in the CDR3. Germline CDR1 reads SGHRS; CDR2 reads YFSETQ. V lost 5 bases to trimming and J lost 5 bases; unmatched junction nucleotides: 12. The CDR3 sequence is CASREGSSGGAGDTQYF. CDR3 bases: TGCGCCAGCAGAGAAGGCTCTAGCGGGGGGGCCGGAGATACGCAGTATTTT.

This clone was recorded only once. The J gene is TRBJ1-1, the V gene TRBV28, with D perhaps matching TRBD1 (6 bases). Per germline, CDR1 MDHEN and CDR2 SYDVKM. V was cut by 3 bases and J by 1 base, with 12 bases left in between. The CDR3 length is 15 residues. The CDR3 reads CASSFRGGQNTEAFF. The DNA for the CDR3 is TGTGCCAGCAGTTTTAGGGGGGGTCAGAACACTGAAGCTTTCTTT.

The rearrangement links TRBV5-8 to TRBJ2-5, with TRBD1 identical over 12 bases. CDR1 SGHTS and CDR2 YDEGEE come from the germline V gene. With 5 bases clipped from V and 7 bases from J, the junction kept 6 bases outside the gene matches. The CDR3 loop spans 14 amino acids. CDR3 sequence: CASSGTGGFGTQYF. The CDR3 bases are TGTGCCAGCAGTGGGACAGGGGGCTTCGGGACCCAGTACTTC.